The 27 T cell receptor beta chains listed next were all sequenced from one sample in a study of CD8 T cells in Susac syndrome. cDNA came from roughly 0.47 to 1 ug RNA primed by random hexamers. TCRdb processed the immunoSEQ multiplex PCR reads anew with MiXCR; each CDR3 protein has one entry. Of 180,000 or so distinct CDR3 sequences detected, around 96% appear once; the ten largest clones hold around 0.14%. The specimen sequenced was CD4+ T cells from PBMCs. The receptors originated from a human donor in good health.

The V call is TRBV12-3 or TRBV12-4, the J call TRBJ2-1, with D perhaps TRBD1 (7 bases). V lost 5 bases and J lost 7, with 15 bases in between. The CDR3 covers 14 residues. The CDR3 is CASSRQGGKNEQFF. CDR3 DNA sequence: TGTGCCAGCAGTCGGCAGGGGGGAAAGAATGAGCAGTTCTTC.

The chain uses TRBV9 and TRBJ2-3; the D gene could be TRBD1 or TRBD2 (7 bases each). Germline CDR1 is SGDLS and CDR2 is YYNGEE. The CDR3 extends over 15 amino acids. The V gene lost 4 bases and the J gene lost 4 bases, with 16 bases spanning the gap. CDR3 residues: CASSLSGTAPDTQYF. The CDR3 coding sequence is TGTGCCAGCAGCCTCAGCGGGACAGCACCAGATACGCAGTATTTT. Filled out from reference TRBV9 and TRBJ2-3, the complete variable domain reads DSGVTQTPKHLITATGQRVTLRCSPRSGDLSVYWYQQSLDQGLQFLIQYYNGEERAKGNILERFSAQQFPDLHSELNLSSLELGDSALYFCASSLSGTAPDTQYFGPGTRLTVL.

The genes are TRBV4-1 and TRBJ1-6; D is unclear. Looked up from germline, CDR1 is MGHRA and CDR2 is YSYEKL. The CDR3 length is 15 residues. The V end was cut by 3 bases, the J end by 8 bases, with 14 bases between. Written as DNA, the CDR3 is TGCGCCAGCAGCCAGATGACCCGGAACGATTCACCCCTCCACTTT. This sequence encodes CASSQMTRNDSPLHF.

The gene calls are TRBV4-2 and TRBJ1-5; D is unclear. The CDR3 runs to 16 residues. Trimming took 0 bases from V and 2 from J, leaving 11 bases between them. CDR1 is LGHNA, CDR2 YNFKEQ, per germline. The CDR3 protein is CASSQEVRVGNQPQHF. The CDR3 DNA sequence: TGTGCCAGCAGCCAAGAAGTACGGGTTGGCAATCAGCCCCAGCATTTT.

The chain carries TRBV2 and TRBJ2-5; D assignment may be TRBD1 or TRBD2 (5 bases each). The CDR3 runs to 14 residues. V gave up 6 bases and J gave up 4 bases, with 15 bases separating them. CDR1 SNHLY and CDR2 FYNNEI come from the germline V gene. DNA for the CDR3: TGTGCCAGCAGCCCCTCGACGGGGCGAGAGACCCAGTACTTC. Translating it yields CASSPSTGRETQYF.

The chain recombines TRBV29-1 with TRBJ2-7; tentative D call: TRBD1 (6 bases). V dropped 4 bases and J dropped 7 bases, with 14 bases sitting between them. The CDR3 sequence is 12 residues long. The germline V gene encodes CDR1 SQVTM and CDR2 ANQGSEA. CDR3: CSVARTVGEQYF. The CDR3 DNA follows: TGCAGCGTTGCTAGGACAGTGGGGGAGCAGTACTTC.

The chain has TRBV5-1 and TRBJ1-3; unclear D gene. The CDR3 consists of 15 residues. Trimming cost V 1 base and J 0 bases, with 8 bases left between them. CDR1 and CDR2 from the germline V gene are SGHRS and YFSETQ. The CDR3 DNA reads TGCGCCAGCAGCTTGACGTACAGCTCTGGAAACACCATATATTTT. Translated: CASSLTYSSGNTIYF.

This rearrangement joins TRBV5-1 to TRBJ2-1; 8 bases agree with TRBD1. This CDR3 is built from 17 residues. Germline V gene lookup returns CDR1 SGHRS and CDR2 YFSETQ. J was trimmed by 0 bases and V by 4 bases; bases with no gene match: 9. CDR3 region: CASSPTPGQASYNEQFF. The CDR3 bases are TGCGCCAGCAGCCCTACCCCGGGACAGGCCTCCTACAATGAGCAGTTCTTC.

The chain carries TRBV29-1 and TRBJ2-1; TRBD2 matches at 11 bases. CDR3 length: 14 amino acids. V shed 7 bases and J 7 bases; nucleotides not matched to a gene: 9. CDR1 and CDR2 (germline): SQVTM, ANQGSEA. The CDR3 protein is CSGQTSGVRNEQFF. The CDR3 DNA sequence: TGCAGCGGCCAGACTAGCGGGGTGAGGAATGAGCAGTTCTTC.

The chain couples TRBV20-1 to TRBJ1-5; a weak D match, TRBD1 (5 bases). Per germline, CDR1 DFQATT and CDR2 SNEGSKA (reference sequence). The CDR3 has 14 amino acids. V lost 4 bases and J lost 11, with 21 bases in between. This chain's CDR3 is CSAIAGNPLSSQHF. The CDR3, as DNA: TGCAGTGCTATCGCAGGGAACCCATTATCTTCCCAGCATTTT.

The V gene is TRBV20-1, the J gene TRBJ2-7; TRBD1 is a possible D gene (6 bases). The germline V gene has CDR1 DFQATT and CDR2 SNEGSKA (reference sequence). The V end lost 0 bases, the J end lost 4 bases, and 13 bases lay between the germline ends. CDR3 length: 14 amino acids. The CDR3 here is CSARDPGHPYEQYF. The CDR3 DNA follows: TGCAGTGCTAGAGATCCGGGACATCCATACGAGCAGTACTTC.

The V gene is TRBV7-2, the J gene TRBJ1-6; D uncertain. Per germline, CDR1 SGHTA and CDR2 FQGNSA. Between the trimmed V and J ends, which lost 1 base and 7 bases, there was a span of 11 bases. CDR3 length: 15 residues. Written as DNA, the CDR3 is TGTGCCAGCAGCTTAGACGGACCTGGGAATTCACCCCTCCACTTT. Its translation is CASSLDGPGNSPLHF.

The rearrangement joins TRBV2 to TRBJ1-2; 7 bases line up with TRBD1. There are 15 residues in the CDR3. V gave up 5 bases and J gave up 7 bases; unmatched junction bases: 13. The germline V gene has CDR1 SNHLY and CDR2 FYNNEI. The CDR3 coding sequence is TGTGCCAGCAGTTCATTACAGGGGAAAGGGAGTGGCTACACCTTC. Amino acids: CASSSLQGKGSGYTF.

This sequence joins TRBV30 and TRBJ2-3; 8 nucleotides align to TRBD2. There are 13 residues in the CDR3. J lost 1 base, V lost 3 bases, and 0 bases had no gene match. The germline V gene encodes CDR1 GTSNPN and CDR2 SVGIG (reference sequence). The CDR3 protein is CAWSGGGTDTQYF. The CDR3 DNA is TGTGCCTGGAGCGGGGGGGGCACAGATACGCAGTATTTT.

This clonotype was seen once. The chain carries TRBV20-1 and TRBJ2-3; TRBD2 agrees at 9 bases. Germline CDR1 DFQATT, CDR2 SNEGSKA (reference sequence). The CDR3 consists of 15 residues. J lost 6 bases, V lost 1 base, and 8 bases had no gene match. The CDR3 sequence: CSARVASGVEDTQYF. The CDR3 DNA reads TGCAGTGCTAGAGTTGCTAGCGGGGTCGAGGATACGCAGTATTTT.

This chain joins TRBV30 and TRBJ1-4; tentative D call: TRBD1 (5 bases). CDR3 length: 14 amino acids. V was trimmed by 2 bases and J by 8 bases, leaving 15 bases between them. In germline, CDR1 is GTSNPN, CDR2 SVGIG (reference sequence). CDR3 sequence (DNA): TGTGCCTGGAGTAAGACAACCTGGGGGGAAAAACTGTTTTTT. Translated, it gives CAWSKTTWGEKLFF.

The rearrangement uses TRBV7-2 and TRBJ2-7; a possible D gene is TRBD1 (5 bases). Deletions cut 5 bases from V and 3 bases from J, with 8 bases between. The V gene's germline CDR1 is SGHTA and CDR2 FQGNSA. The length of the CDR3 is 12 residues. The DNA of the CDR3 is TGTGCCAGCAGCAATCAGGGCTACGAGCAGTACTTC. This codes for CASSNQGYEQYF. The full variable domain, completed using reference TRBV7-2 and TRBJ2-7, is GAGVSQSPSNKVTEKGKDVELRCDPISGHTALYWYRQSLGQGLEFLIYFQGNSAPDKSGLPSDRFSAERTGGSVSTLTIQRTQQEDSAVYLCASSNQGYEQYFGPGTRLTVT.

The V call is TRBV10-3, the J call TRBJ1-2; 8 nucleotides match TRBD1. In germline, CDR1 is ENHRY, CDR2 SYGVKD. The CDR3 is 16 amino acids. V lost 5 bases to trimming and J lost 4 bases; unmatched junction nucleotides: 12. As DNA, the CDR3 is TGTGCCATCAGTCAGACAGGGGCGTACGCGTCCTATGGCTACACCTTC. It specifies CAISQTGAYASYGYTF.

This clonotype has just one count. This rearrangement joins TRBV4-2 to TRBJ2-7, with 7 bases matching TRBD1. The germline CDR1 and CDR2 sequences are LGHNA and YNFKEQ. Trimming cost V 4 bases and J 5 bases; bases outside gene matches: 14. This CDR3 spans 16 amino acids. In DNA, the CDR3 is TGTGCCAGCAGCCTGACAACAGGGGCGGTCGGTCACGAGCAGTACTTC. This translates into CASSLTTGAVGHEQYF.

The chain joins TRBV12-3 or TRBV12-4 to TRBJ1-2, with no clear D. The CDR3 is made up of 14 amino acids. V was pared by 5 bases and J by 7 bases, with 17 bases between. This CDR3 is CASSPLGEVGGYTF. The CDR3 coding sequence is TGTGCCAGCAGTCCCCTTGGGGAAGTAGGTGGCTACACCTTC.

This clonotype was observed once. This chain links TRBV6-5 with TRBJ1-5; D ambiguous. The CDR3 is made up of 13 amino acids. The V and J ends lost 0 bases and 4 bases respectively, with 4 bases between them. Germline V gene data show CDR1 as MNHEY and CDR2 as SVGAGI. CDR3 region: CASSYSNNQPQHF. The CDR3 region has the DNA TGTGCCAGCAGTTACTCGAATAATCAGCCCCAGCATTTT.

This sequence joins TRBV28 and TRBJ2-5; TRBD1 might be the D (6 bases). The germline V gene encodes CDR1 MDHEN and CDR2 SYDVKM. The CDR3 has 14 residues. The V and J ends lost 4 bases and 8 bases respectively, with 17 bases between them. As DNA, the CDR3 is TGTGCCAGCAGTTCGCACCGGGACACCCCAACCCAGTACTTC. Translating gives CASSSHRDTPTQYF.

V gene TRBV20-1 combines with J gene TRBJ2-5; 7 nucleotides line up with TRBD2. This CDR3 has 14 residues. J lost 1 base, V lost 3 bases, and 5 bases had no gene match. Germline CDR1 DFQATT, CDR2 SNEGSKA (reference sequence). The CDR3 DNA is TGCAGTGCTAGGGCGGGGGAGGTCCAAGAGACCCAGTACTTC. It translates to CSARAGEVQETQYF.

The chain recombines TRBV9 with TRBJ1-2; TRBD1 matches at 7 bases. CDR1 SGDLS and CDR2 YYNGEE come from the germline V gene. CDR3 length: 15 residues. Germline trimming cut 0 bases from V and 4 bases from J; bases unmatched to any gene: 6. This CDR3 is CASSVGLGGSYGYTF. CDR3 DNA: TGTGCCAGCAGCGTAGGACTAGGGGGCAGCTATGGCTACACCTTC.

A single count supports this clonotype. The chain combines TRBV27 with TRBJ1-6; possible D gene TRBD1, 6 bases. V lost 4 bases to trimming and J lost 7 bases, with 14 bases between them. Germline V gives CDR1 MNHEY, CDR2 SMNVEV (reference sequence). The CDR3 has 15 residues. The CDR3 region has the DNA TGTGCCAGCAGTTGGGGGGGCGCAAGGAATTCACCCCTCCACTTT. This codes for CASSWGGARNSPLHF.

The chain couples TRBV9 to TRBJ2-1; D is unresolved. The CDR3 is made up of 15 amino acids. In germline, CDR1 is SGDLS, CDR2 YYNGEE. V was pared by 0 bases and J by 3 bases, with 10 bases between. The CDR3 region has the DNA TGTGCCAGCAGCGTAGAAGCTTACAACTACAATGAGCAGTTCTTC. Its translation: CASSVEAYNYNEQFF.

The chain couples TRBV6-2 or TRBV6-3 to TRBJ1-2; the match to TRBD1 covers 10 bases. The V and J ends lost 11 bases and 8 bases, in that order; junction bases with no gene match: 8. The CDR3 is 12 residues long. Germline V gene sequence: CDR1 MNHEY, CDR2 SVGEGT. The CDR3 DNA sequence: TGTGCCGGACGGGACAGGGGAGACGGCTACACCTTC. Its protein product is CAGRDRGDGYTF.